This is a list of T cell receptor beta chains from one sample in a study of T-cell memory formation after mild COVID-19. MiXCR was run by TCRdb on the 5' RACE reads, yielding one entry per CDR3 protein. This table holds just under 150,000 distinct CDR3 sequences, roughly 19% found once. What was sequenced was PBMCs or a T cell subset sorted from them (not recorded which). The receptors originated from an adult woman who had mild COVID-19 (a few samples of this study predate the infection). Cell type and time point are not known. CDR3s include the opening cysteine and the closing phenylalanine or tryptophan. D genes are given only for firm matches. Rows give clone size only sometimes, using once, few, many, or a class for an expanded clone.

clone_size: few; j_call: TRBJ1-5; d_call: TRBD1; v_call: TRBV12-3/TRBV12-4; cdr3_nt: TGTGCCAGCAGGGGACAGGGTACTCGAAGTCAGCCCCAGCATTTT; cdr3_aa: CASRGQGTRSQPQHF
clone_size: NA; j_call: TRBJ2-7; d_call: TRBD1; v_call: TRBV28; cdr3_nt: TGTGCCAGCAGTCCCTACGACAGGGACGATTCGAAGCAGTACTTC; cdr3_aa: CASSPYDRDDSKQYF
clone_size: few; j_call: TRBJ2-1; d_call: NA; v_call: TRBV2; cdr3_nt: TGTGCCAGCACTTCCCAACTCGAGAACAATGAGCAGTTCTTC; cdr3_aa: CASTSQLENNEQFF
clone_size: NA; j_call: TRBJ1-6; d_call: TRBD1; v_call: TRBV3-1; cdr3_nt: TGTGCCAGCAGCCGGGGACAGGGGAATTCACCCCTCCACTTT; cdr3_aa: CASSRGQGNSPLHF
clone_size: few; j_call: TRBJ2-3; d_call: NA; v_call: TRBV29-1; cdr3_nt: TGCAGCGTTTTCGGCGTCCAGCGGACAGATACGCAGTATTTT; cdr3_aa: CSVFGVQRTDTQYF
clone_size: many; j_call: TRBJ2-5; d_call: NA; v_call: TRBV24-1; cdr3_nt: TGTGCCACCAGCACAGAGTCTCCAGGGGAGGAGACCCAGTACTTC; cdr3_aa: CATSTESPGEETQYF
clone_size: few; j_call: TRBJ2-1; d_call: TRBD1; v_call: TRBV10-3; cdr3_nt: TGTGCCATCAGTAGGACAGGGGGATACAATGAGCAGTTCTTC; cdr3_aa: CAISRTGGYNEQFF
clone_size: NA; j_call: TRBJ2-5; d_call: TRBD2; v_call: TRBV14; cdr3_nt: TGTGCCAGCAGCCAACGATCCGCTAGCGGGGGGGCCCTTGAGACCCAGTACTTC; cdr3_aa: CASSQRSASGGALETQYF
clone_size: NA; j_call: TRBJ2-1; d_call: TRBD1; v_call: TRBV19; cdr3_nt: TGTGCCAGTGAAGGGACAGGATCCTACAATGAGCAGTTCTTC; cdr3_aa: CASEGTGSYNEQFF
clone_size: NA; j_call: TRBJ2-7; d_call: NA; v_call: TRBV19; cdr3_nt: TGTGCCAGTACGGACTCCTACGAGCAGTACTTC; cdr3_aa: CASTDSYEQYF
clone_size: NA; j_call: TRBJ2-1; d_call: NA; v_call: TRBV5-1; cdr3_nt: TGCGCCAGCAGCTTACGGTGGGGGGACAATGAGCAGTTCTTC; cdr3_aa: CASSLRWGDNEQFF
clone_size: NA; j_call: TRBJ1-1; d_call: NA; v_call: TRBV11-3; cdr3_nt: TGTGCCAGCAGCCGGGGGGCAGGGACTGAAGCTTTCTTT; cdr3_aa: CASSRGAGTEAFF
clone_size: NA; j_call: TRBJ2-3; d_call: TRBD1; v_call: TRBV5-1; cdr3_nt: TGCGCCAGCAAGGGACAGCCTAGCACAGATACGCAGTATTTT; cdr3_aa: CASKGQPSTDTQYF
clone_size: few; j_call: TRBJ2-7; d_call: NA; v_call: TRBV29-1; cdr3_nt: TGCAGCGTTGAGGACAGCGCCTACGAGCAGTACTTC; cdr3_aa: CSVEDSAYEQYF
clone_size: few; j_call: TRBJ2-6; d_call: NA; v_call: TRBV7-9; cdr3_nt: TGTGCCAGCAGCCCGACGTCTGGGGCCAACGTCCTGACTTTC; cdr3_aa: CASSPTSGANVLTF
clone_size: NA; j_call: TRBJ2-5; d_call: NA; v_call: TRBV15; cdr3_nt: TGTGCCACCAGCACCCAAGAGACCCAGTACTTC; cdr3_aa: CATSTQETQYF
clone_size: NA; j_call: TRBJ2-2; d_call: TRBD1; v_call: TRBV11-3; cdr3_nt: TGTGCCAGCAGCTCCCTGGACAGGGCCGACACCGGGGAGCTGTTTTTT; cdr3_aa: CASSSLDRADTGELFF
clone_size: many; j_call: TRBJ2-7; d_call: TRBD1; v_call: TRBV9; cdr3_nt: TGTGCCAGCGCGGACAGGGGATCCTACGAGCAGTACTTC; cdr3_aa: CASADRGSYEQYF
clone_size: few; j_call: TRBJ2-6; d_call: NA; v_call: TRBV12-3/TRBV12-4; cdr3_nt: TGTGCCAGCAGTTTAAATGGGGCCAACGTCCTGACTTTC; cdr3_aa: CASSLNGANVLTF
clone_size: few; j_call: TRBJ1-1; d_call: NA; v_call: TRBV18; cdr3_nt: TGTGCCAGCTCACCACTTTCGACTGCCGGGCCCTTGCACACTGAAGCTTTCTTT; cdr3_aa: CASSPLSTAGPLHTEAFF
clone_size: NA; j_call: TRBJ2-6; d_call: TRBD1; v_call: TRBV6-1; cdr3_nt: TGTGCCAGCAGGGGACAGGGCAGGCCTGGGGCCAACGTCCTGACTTTC; cdr3_aa: CASRGQGRPGANVLTF
clone_size: NA; j_call: TRBJ2-7; d_call: NA; v_call: TRBV12-3/TRBV12-4; cdr3_nt: TGTGCCAGCAGTTTAGGGGCTCAAACGCTCTACGAGCAGTACTTC; cdr3_aa: CASSLGAQTLYEQYF
clone_size: NA; j_call: TRBJ1-1; d_call: NA; v_call: TRBV29-1; cdr3_nt: TGCAGCGTTACAAGGTCGGATGAAGCTTTCTTT; cdr3_aa: CSVTRSDEAFF
clone_size: NA; j_call: TRBJ1-5; d_call: NA; v_call: TRBV5-1; cdr3_nt: TGCGCCAGCAGCTTAGGAGCAGGGGAAGCTCAGCCCCAGCATTTT; cdr3_aa: CASSLGAGEAQPQHF
clone_size: NA; j_call: TRBJ1-5; d_call: NA; v_call: TRBV5-1; cdr3_nt: TGCGCCAGCAGCCCCGAGGAGGGGCAGCAGCCCCAGCATTTT; cdr3_aa: CASSPEEGQQPQHF
clone_size: few; j_call: TRBJ2-7; d_call: NA; v_call: TRBV29-1; cdr3_nt: TGCAGCGTTGAGGTAACCGGGACGCGCTCCTACGAGCAGTACTTC; cdr3_aa: CSVEVTGTRSYEQYF
clone_size: many; j_call: TRBJ1-4; d_call: TRBD1; v_call: TRBV4-2; cdr3_nt: TGTGCCAGCAGCCTTCCCGGAGGGGGCGTAAGGAATGAAAAACTGTTTTTT; cdr3_aa: CASSLPGGGVRNEKLFF
clone_size: few; j_call: TRBJ2-3; d_call: TRBD2; v_call: TRBV4-2; cdr3_nt: TGTGCCAGCAGCCAAGATTGGCTAGCGGGGGGGCCTCGTACAGATACGCAGTATTTT; cdr3_aa: CASSQDWLAGGPRTDTQYF
clone_size: NA; j_call: TRBJ2-3; d_call: TRBD2; v_call: TRBV27; cdr3_nt: TGTGCCAGCAGTTTCCTCCCCCCTAGACTAGCGGGGACGAGCACAGATACGCAGTATTTT; cdr3_aa: CASSFLPPRLAGTSTDTQYF
clone_size: NA; j_call: TRBJ2-2; d_call: NA; v_call: TRBV11-2; cdr3_nt: TGTGCCACCTGGGACATAAACACCGGGGAGCTGTTTTTT; cdr3_aa: CATWDINTGELFF
clone_size: few; j_call: TRBJ2-5; d_call: NA; v_call: TRBV9; cdr3_nt: TGTGCCAGCAGCCCACGTACCGGGACATTGGAGACCCAGTACTTC; cdr3_aa: CASSPRTGTLETQYF
clone_size: NA; j_call: TRBJ2-2; d_call: NA; v_call: TRBV25-1; cdr3_nt: TGTGCCAGCAGTGACGGGGGACTTAGGGAGTGGGAGCTGTTTTTT; cdr3_aa: CASSDGGLREWELFF
clone_size: few; j_call: TRBJ2-3; d_call: NA; v_call: TRBV5-6; cdr3_nt: TGTGCCAGCAGCTCAACCACAGATACGCAGTATTTT; cdr3_aa: CASSSTTDTQYF
clone_size: few; j_call: TRBJ1-3; d_call: NA; v_call: TRBV7-9; cdr3_nt: TGTGCCAGCAGCCAGAACAGGGATGGAAACACCATATATTTT; cdr3_aa: CASSQNRDGNTIYF
clone_size: few; j_call: TRBJ2-1; d_call: NA; v_call: TRBV7-6; cdr3_nt: TGTGCCAGCAGCTCCCTCGCTAGGGGGGTCCTCGATGAGCAGTTCTTC; cdr3_aa: CASSSLARGVLDEQFF
clone_size: NA; j_call: TRBJ1-1; d_call: TRBD1; v_call: TRBV5-1; cdr3_nt: TGCGCCAGCAGCGGACTACAGGGGGCAGGAACTGAAGCTTTCTTT; cdr3_aa: CASSGLQGAGTEAFF
clone_size: NA; j_call: TRBJ2-7; d_call: TRBD1; v_call: TRBV3-1; cdr3_nt: TGTGCCAGCAGCCATCACGGGACAGGGGGCCGCGAGCAGTACTTC; cdr3_aa: CASSHHGTGGREQYF
clone_size: NA; j_call: TRBJ2-1; d_call: TRBD2; v_call: TRBV25-1; cdr3_nt: TGTGCCAGCAGAACGGGACTAGCCCACAATGAGCAGTTCTTC; cdr3_aa: CASRTGLAHNEQFF
clone_size: few; j_call: TRBJ2-1; d_call: TRBD2; v_call: TRBV3-1; cdr3_nt: TGTGCCAGCGAGGGCGGGAGAGGCTCCTACAATGAGCAGTTCTTC; cdr3_aa: CASEGGRGSYNEQFF
clone_size: NA; j_call: TRBJ2-1; d_call: NA; v_call: TRBV5-1; cdr3_nt: TGCGCCAGCAGCTTGGCGGACGCCTACAATGAGCAGTTCTTC; cdr3_aa: CASSLADAYNEQFF
clone_size: few; j_call: TRBJ2-5; d_call: TRBD1; v_call: TRBV9; cdr3_nt: TGTGCCAGCAGCGTAGACAGGGGTGGAGAGACCCAGTACTTC; cdr3_aa: CASSVDRGGETQYF
clone_size: NA; j_call: TRBJ1-2; d_call: NA; v_call: TRBV6-1; cdr3_nt: TGTGCCAGCAGTGACAGAGGCGACCATTACAACTATGGCTACACCTTC; cdr3_aa: CASSDRGDHYNYGYTF
clone_size: few; j_call: TRBJ2-4; d_call: TRBD2; v_call: TRBV5-1; cdr3_nt: TGCGCCAGCAGCACAGGACTAGCGGGAGTACTAGCAGGAAACATTCAGTACTTC; cdr3_aa: CASSTGLAGVLAGNIQYF
clone_size: NA; j_call: TRBJ2-1; d_call: NA; v_call: TRBV23-1; cdr3_nt: TGCGCCAGCAGTCGGGGGGCGGACAATGAGCAGTTCTTC; cdr3_aa: CASSRGADNEQFF
clone_size: NA; j_call: TRBJ1-1; d_call: TRBD1; v_call: TRBV20-1; cdr3_nt: TGCAGTGCTAGTCGACAGGGAAACACTGAAGCTTTCTTT; cdr3_aa: CSASRQGNTEAFF
clone_size: once; j_call: TRBJ1-1; d_call: TRBD1; v_call: TRBV12-3/TRBV12-4; cdr3_nt: TGTGCCAGCAGTGGTCGGACAGGGTGGAACACTGAAGCTTTCTTT; cdr3_aa: CASSGRTGWNTEAFF
clone_size: few; j_call: TRBJ2-3; d_call: NA; v_call: TRBV11-2; cdr3_nt: TGTGCCAGCTCCTTCCCTAGCACAGATACGCAGTATTTT; cdr3_aa: CASSFPSTDTQYF
clone_size: few; j_call: TRBJ2-2; d_call: TRBD1; v_call: TRBV4-3; cdr3_nt: TGCGCCAGCAGCTTGACAGGGTTGGACACCGGGGAGCTGTTTTTT; cdr3_aa: CASSLTGLDTGELFF
clone_size: NA; j_call: TRBJ2-1; d_call: TRBD2; v_call: TRBV12-3/TRBV12-4; cdr3_nt: TGTGCCAGCAGTTTAGCAGGGGTTGGGACTAGCCGAAACAATGAGCAGTTCTTC; cdr3_aa: CASSLAGVGTSRNNEQFF